The T cell receptor (beta chain) under discussion was sequenced for a study of blood T cell repertoires in COVID-19. Turning to the study itself: From the United States, Italy and Spain came samples of acute and convalescent COVID-19. The cDNA or gDNA used as material had been derived from T cells, B-cell-depleted T cells, or PBMCs.

The assay was immunoSEQ multiplex PCR, and TCRdb's table has in-frame clones only and misses some. The sample shows 110,000 to 150,000 clones, 80% of them seen only once. Specimen: peripheral blood. This TCR was sampled from a man aged 65-85 years who had recovered from COVID-19.

CDR3 in amino acids: CASSLDRGNRDEQFF. The CDR3 DNA reads as TGTGCCAGCAGCTTAGATCGCGGGAATCGGGATGAGCAGTTCTTC. This chain connects TRBV7-2 to TRBJ2-1; D possibly corresponds to TRBD2 (6 bases). V was clipped by 1 base and J by 8 bases, with 15 bases between them. The length of the CDR3 is 15 residues. CDR1 and CDR2 from the germline V gene are SGHTA and FQGNSA.